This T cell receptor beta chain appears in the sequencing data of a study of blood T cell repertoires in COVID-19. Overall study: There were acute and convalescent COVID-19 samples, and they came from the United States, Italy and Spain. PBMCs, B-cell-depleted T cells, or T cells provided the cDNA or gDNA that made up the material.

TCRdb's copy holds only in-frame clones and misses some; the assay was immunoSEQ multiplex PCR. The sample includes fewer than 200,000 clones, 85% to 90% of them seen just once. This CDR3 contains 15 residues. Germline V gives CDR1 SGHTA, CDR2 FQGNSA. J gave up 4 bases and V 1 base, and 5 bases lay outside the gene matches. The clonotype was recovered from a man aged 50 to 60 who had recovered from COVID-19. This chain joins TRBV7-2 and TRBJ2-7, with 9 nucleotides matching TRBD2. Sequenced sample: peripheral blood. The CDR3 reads CASSLGSGSPYEQYF. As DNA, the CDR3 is TGTGCCAGCAGCTTAGGTAGCGGGAGTCCTTACGAGCAGTACTTC.